The text below deals with one T cell receptor beta chain. It has no known antigen specificity. There are no base qualities to consult, and no much larger clone falls within one base. These data originate in a study of blood T cell repertoires in COVID-19 (dated by TCRdb to about 2020). Some background on the complete study: The collaborator samples originated in the United States, Italy and Spain and spanned the acute and convalescent phases of COVID-19. The repertoires were made available in a free public database intended to serve as a resource for research on the immune response to SARS-CoV-2. Deeply sampled blood TCRbeta repertoires from subjects exposed to, actively infected with, or recovered from COVID-19 were included in the dataset. The prospective study material was composed of cDNA or gDNA derived from T cells, B-cell-depleted T cells, or PBMCs. Where available, HLA class I and class II types were obtained from metadata supplied by the sample provider rather than from assay-based typing. A de-identified subject ID, COVID-19 status, age in years and sex were almost always included in the sample metadata. Samples came from the ongoing ImmuneRACE study (first 160 participants) plus 1,254 subjects from 6 global collaborators. Study-level results and caveats: Clinical and demographic metadata were provided uncurated, with the amount varying by source and participant.

The immunoSEQ Assay, a bias-controlled multiplex PCR, was used to amplify TCRbeta CDR3 regions from genomic DNA. On the authors' methods: Nucleated cell counts per sample were estimated from amplification of reference gene primers within the assay. To quantify the absolute abundance of each unique TCRbeta CDR3 rearrangement, sequence reads were collapsed and filtered. Productive Simpson clonality was computed per sample as the square root of Simpson's diversity index over productive rearrangements. TCRdb retrieved this table from immuneACCESS and kept in-frame rearrangements only. Not all clones are present; in checked studies, unresolved V genes account for under half, and no reason is known for the remainder. D and trimming come from the DNA, and the V and J calls and clone size come from that table. The sample yields 250,000 to 300,000 clones; approximately 80% were counted once. Under 5.5% of the sample rests with the top ten.

Taken from the germline V gene (reference sequence), the CDR1 and CDR2 loops are LGHDT and YNNKEL. The cysteine opens and the phenylalanine closes a CDR3 of 14 amino acids. Only the CDR3 DNA is retained, 42 bases long and in frame from the first base. Trimming costs V 2 bases and J 2 bases, and their ends lie 7 bases apart. Each collaborating institution followed its own protocols to collect whole blood in K2EDTA tubes. For TCRbeta analysis, collaborator samples were shipped as frozen whole blood, as isolated PBMCs, or as DNA extracted from either sample type. Input material: peripheral blood. The sequence was collected from a man aged 55 to 70 with acute or convalescent COVID-19. The sequence joins TRBV3-1 (or the pseudogene TRBV3-2) to TRBJ1-5; the D segment could be TRBD1, given 5 matching bases. The DNA sequence is TGTGCCAGCAGCCAATGGGGGGGCAATCAGCCCCAGCATTTT. It encodes CASSQWGGNQPQHF.